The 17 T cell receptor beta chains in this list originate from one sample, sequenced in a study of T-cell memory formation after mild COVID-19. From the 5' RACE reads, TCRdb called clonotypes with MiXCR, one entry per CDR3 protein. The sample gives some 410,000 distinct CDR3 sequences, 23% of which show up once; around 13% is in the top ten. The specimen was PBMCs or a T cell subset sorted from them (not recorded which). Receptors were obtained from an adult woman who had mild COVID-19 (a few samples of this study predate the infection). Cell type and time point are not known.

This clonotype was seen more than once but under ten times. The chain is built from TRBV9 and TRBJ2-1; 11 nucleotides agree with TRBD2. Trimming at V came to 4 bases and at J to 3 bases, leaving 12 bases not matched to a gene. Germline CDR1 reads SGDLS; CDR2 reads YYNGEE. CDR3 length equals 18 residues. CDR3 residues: CASSPSSGTSGGYNEQFF. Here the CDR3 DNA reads TGTGCCAGCAGCCCCAGTAGTGGGACTAGCGGAGGCTACAATGAGCAGTTCTTC.

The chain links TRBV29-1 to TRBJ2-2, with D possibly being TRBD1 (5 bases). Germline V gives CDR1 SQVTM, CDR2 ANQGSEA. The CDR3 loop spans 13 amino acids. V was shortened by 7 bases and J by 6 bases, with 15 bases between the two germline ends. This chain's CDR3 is CSAEGVWAGELFF. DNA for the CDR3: TGCAGCGCCGAAGGGGTCTGGGCCGGGGAGCTGTTTTTT.

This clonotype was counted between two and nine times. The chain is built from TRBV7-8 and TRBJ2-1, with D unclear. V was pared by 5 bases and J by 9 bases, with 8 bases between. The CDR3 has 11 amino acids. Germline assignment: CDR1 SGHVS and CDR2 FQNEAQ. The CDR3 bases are TGTGCCAGCAGCGGGCTCACTGAGCAGTTCTTC. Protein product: CASSGLTEQFF.

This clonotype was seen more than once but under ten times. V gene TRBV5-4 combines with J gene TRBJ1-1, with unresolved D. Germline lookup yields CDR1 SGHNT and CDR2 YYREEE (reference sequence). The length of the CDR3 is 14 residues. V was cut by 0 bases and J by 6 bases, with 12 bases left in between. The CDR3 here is CASSLAVSRAEAFF. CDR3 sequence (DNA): TGTGCCAGCAGCTTGGCTGTTTCTAGGGCTGAAGCTTTCTTT.

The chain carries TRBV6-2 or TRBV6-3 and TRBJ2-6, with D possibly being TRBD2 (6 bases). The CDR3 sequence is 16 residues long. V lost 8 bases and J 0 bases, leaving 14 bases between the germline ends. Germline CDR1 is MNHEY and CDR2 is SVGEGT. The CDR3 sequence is CASSTGGNSGANVLTF. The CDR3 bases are TGTGCCAGCTCTACAGGAGGGAACTCTGGGGCCAACGTCCTGACTTTC.

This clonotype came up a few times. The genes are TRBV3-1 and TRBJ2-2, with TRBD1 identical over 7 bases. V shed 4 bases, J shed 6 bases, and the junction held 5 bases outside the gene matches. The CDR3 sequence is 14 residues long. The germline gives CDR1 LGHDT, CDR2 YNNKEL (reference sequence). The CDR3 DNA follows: TGTGCCAGCAGCCCGACAGGGAATCCCGGGGAGCTGTTTTTT. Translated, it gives CASSPTGNPGELFF.

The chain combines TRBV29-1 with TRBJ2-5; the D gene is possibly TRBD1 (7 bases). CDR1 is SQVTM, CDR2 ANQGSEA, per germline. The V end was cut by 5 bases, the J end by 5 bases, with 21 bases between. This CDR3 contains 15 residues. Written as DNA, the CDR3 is TGCAGCGTTCAGGAGGGGGCAATAGGGAGGGAGACCCAGTACTTC. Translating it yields CSVQEGAIGRETQYF.

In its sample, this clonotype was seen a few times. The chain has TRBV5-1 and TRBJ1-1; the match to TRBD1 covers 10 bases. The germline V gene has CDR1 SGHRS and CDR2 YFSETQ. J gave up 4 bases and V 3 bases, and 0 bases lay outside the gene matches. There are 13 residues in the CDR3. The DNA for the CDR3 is TGCGCCAGCAGCTGGGACAGGGGCACTGAAGCTTTCTTT. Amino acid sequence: CASSWDRGTEAFF.

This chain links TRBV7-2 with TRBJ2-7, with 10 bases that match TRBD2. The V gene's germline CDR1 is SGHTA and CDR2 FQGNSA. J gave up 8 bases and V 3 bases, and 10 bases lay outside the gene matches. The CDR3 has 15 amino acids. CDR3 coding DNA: TGTGCCAGCAGCTTCGGGACTAGCGAGTCTGGAAAGCAGTACTTC. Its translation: CASSFGTSESGKQYF. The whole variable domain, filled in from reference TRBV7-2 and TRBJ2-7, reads GAGVSQSPSNKVTEKGKDVELRCDPISGHTALYWYRQSLGQGLEFLIYFQGNSAPDKSGLPSDRFSAERTGGSVSTLTIQRTQQEDSAVYLCASSFGTSESGKQYFGPGTRLTVT.

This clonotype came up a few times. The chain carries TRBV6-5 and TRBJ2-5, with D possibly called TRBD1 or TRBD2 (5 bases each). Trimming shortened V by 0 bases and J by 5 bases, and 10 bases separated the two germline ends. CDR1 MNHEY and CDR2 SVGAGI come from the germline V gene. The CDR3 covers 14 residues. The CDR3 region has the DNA TGTGCCAGCAGTTACTCGGGACCCAGGGAGACCCAGTACTTC. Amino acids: CASSYSGPRETQYF.

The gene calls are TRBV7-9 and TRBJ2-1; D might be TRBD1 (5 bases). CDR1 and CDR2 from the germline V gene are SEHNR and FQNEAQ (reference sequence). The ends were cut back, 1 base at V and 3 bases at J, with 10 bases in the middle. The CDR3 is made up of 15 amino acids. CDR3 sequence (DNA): TGTGCCAGCAGCTTAGTCCCAGGGTTCTACAATGAGCAGTTCTTC. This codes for CASSLVPGFYNEQFF.

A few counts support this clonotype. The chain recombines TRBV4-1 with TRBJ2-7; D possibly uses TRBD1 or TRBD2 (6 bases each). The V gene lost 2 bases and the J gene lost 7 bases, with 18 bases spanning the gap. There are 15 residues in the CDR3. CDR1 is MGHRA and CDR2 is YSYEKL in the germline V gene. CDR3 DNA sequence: TGCGCCAGCAGCCAACCGACGGGGGCTGAGTGGGAGCAGTACTTC. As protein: CASSQPTGAEWEQYF.

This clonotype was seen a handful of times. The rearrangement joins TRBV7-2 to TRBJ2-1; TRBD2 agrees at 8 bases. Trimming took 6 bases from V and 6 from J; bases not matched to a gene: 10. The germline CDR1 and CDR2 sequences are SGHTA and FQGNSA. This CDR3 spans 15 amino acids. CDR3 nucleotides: TGTGCCAGCAGTCTAAAAGCGGGAGTCCTCAATGAGCAGTTCTTC. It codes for CASSLKAGVLNEQFF.

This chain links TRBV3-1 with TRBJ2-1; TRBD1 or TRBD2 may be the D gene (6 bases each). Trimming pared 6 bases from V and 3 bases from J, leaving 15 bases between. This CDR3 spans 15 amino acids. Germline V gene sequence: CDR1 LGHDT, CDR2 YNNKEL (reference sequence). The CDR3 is CASRRGGGDYNEQFF. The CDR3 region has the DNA TGTGCCAGCAGGCGTGGGGGCGGGGACTACAATGAGCAGTTCTTC.

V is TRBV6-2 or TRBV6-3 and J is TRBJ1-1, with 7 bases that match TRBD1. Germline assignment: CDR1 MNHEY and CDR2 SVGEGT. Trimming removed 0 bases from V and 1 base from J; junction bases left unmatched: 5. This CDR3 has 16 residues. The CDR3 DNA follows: TGTGCCAGCAGTTACTCTACGACAGGGTGGAACACTGAAGCTTTCTTT. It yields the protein CASSYSTTGWNTEAFF.

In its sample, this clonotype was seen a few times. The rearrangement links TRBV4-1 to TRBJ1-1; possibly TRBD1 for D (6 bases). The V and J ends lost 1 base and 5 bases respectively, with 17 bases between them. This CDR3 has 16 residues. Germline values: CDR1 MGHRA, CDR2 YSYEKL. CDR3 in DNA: TGCGCCAGCAGCCAAGCCCCCCAGGGGATAGGGACTGAAGCTTTCTTT. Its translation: CASSQAPQGIGTEAFF.

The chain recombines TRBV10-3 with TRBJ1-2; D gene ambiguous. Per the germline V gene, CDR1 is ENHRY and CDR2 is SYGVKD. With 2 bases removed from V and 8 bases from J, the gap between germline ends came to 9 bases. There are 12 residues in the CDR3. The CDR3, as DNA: TGTGCCATCAGTGAGGGAGGGTCCGGCTACACCTTC. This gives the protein CAISEGGSGYTF.